Below are 4 T cell receptor beta chains sequenced from a single sample in a study of T cell responses to AZD1222 COVID-19 vaccine. Libraries were prepared by immunoSEQ multiplex PCR; TCRdb keeps only in-frame clonotypes and omits some of them. Found here are 150,000 or so clones, around 94% of them singletons; the top ten hold roughly 5.5%. Sequencing used peripheral blood, obtained 28 days after the second AZD1222 dose. Receptors originate from an adult who received the AZD1222 COVID-19 vaccine.

The V call is TRBV28, the J call TRBJ1-2; D unclear. The CDR3 loop spans 12 amino acids. CDR1 is MDHEN, CDR2 SYDVKM, per germline. The V gene lost 7 bases and the J gene lost 8 bases, with 14 bases spanning the gap. The CDR3 region has the DNA TGTGCCAGCACCCTGGGCGGGGAAGGCTACACCTTC. Translating it yields CASTLGGEGYTF.

The chain is built from TRBV27 and TRBJ2-1; tentatively, D is TRBD1 (5 bases). CDR1 is MNHEY and CDR2 is SMNVEV in the germline V gene (reference sequence). The germline V and J ends were trimmed by 4 bases and 8 bases, with 15 bases remaining between them. The CDR3 spans 14 residues. The CDR3: CASSSLGVFHEQFF. In DNA, the CDR3 is TGTGCCAGCAGTTCCTTAGGGGTTTTCCATGAGCAGTTCTTC.

This chain joins TRBV6-5 and TRBJ2-7; TRBD2 aligns across 10 bases. The V gene end was trimmed by 7 bases and the J gene end by 1 base; junction bases not matched to a gene: 7. Germline V gene lookup returns CDR1 MNHEY and CDR2 SVGAGI. This CDR3 spans 15 amino acids. The CDR3 DNA reads as TGTGCCAGCAAAGCTGGACTAGCGGTGTCCTACGAGCAGTACTTC. Translating gives CASKAGLAVSYEQYF.

J is TRBJ1-2 and V is TRBV6-1; D gene unclear. V lost 2 bases and J 7 bases, leaving 11 bases between the germline ends. The CDR3 spans 13 residues. CDR1 is MNHNS, CDR2 SASEGT, per germline. The CDR3 is CASSETALVGYTF. The CDR3 nucleotides are TGTGCCAGCAGTGAAACGGCCCTGGTTGGCTACACCTTC.